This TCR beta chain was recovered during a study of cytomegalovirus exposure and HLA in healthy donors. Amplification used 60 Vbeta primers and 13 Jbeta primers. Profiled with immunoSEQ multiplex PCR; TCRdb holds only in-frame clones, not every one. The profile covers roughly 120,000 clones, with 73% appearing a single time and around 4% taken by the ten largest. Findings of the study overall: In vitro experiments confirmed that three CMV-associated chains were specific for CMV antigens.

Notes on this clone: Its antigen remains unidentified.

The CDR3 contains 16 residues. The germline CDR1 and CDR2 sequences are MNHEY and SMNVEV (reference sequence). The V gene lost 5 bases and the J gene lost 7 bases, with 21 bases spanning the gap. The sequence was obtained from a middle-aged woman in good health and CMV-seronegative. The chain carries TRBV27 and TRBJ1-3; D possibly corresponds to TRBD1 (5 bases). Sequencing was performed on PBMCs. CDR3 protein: CASSREPGTLENTIYF. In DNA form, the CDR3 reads TGTGCCAGCAGTCGGGAGCCCGGGACGCTGGAGAACACCATATATTTT.